These 17 T cell receptor beta chains were all obtained from the same sample, sequenced in a study of vaccination and CD4 T cells after COVID-19. Cultured CD4+ T-cell DNA underwent Oncomine TCR Beta short-read sequencing. TCRdb recomputed calls from the PCR reads with MiXCR, one row per CDR3 protein. The repertoire consists of about 11,000 distinct CDR3 sequences, with about 65% occurring once and the leading ten covering 14%. No antigen has been assigned to these receptors. Regarding treatment: approximately 11-day PBMC culture with coronavirus spike peptide pools or control peptides (ViraFEST assay). The sample consisted of CD4+ T cells from blood, cultured in vitro. The receptors were gathered from a human donor who had recovered from COVID-19.

Notes on this clonotype: At one end, the junction sequence differs from germline, possibly due to a read error. The chain carries TRBV19 and TRBJ1-1, with 9 bases that match TRBD1. This CDR3 is built from 15 residues. Per germline, CDR1 LNHDA and CDR2 SQIVND (reference sequence). Written as DNA, the CDR3 is TGTGCCAGTAGTCCAGAGACAGGGGGGAACACTGAATCTTTCTTT. This gives the protein CASSPETGGNTESFF.

The chain is built from TRBV4-1 and TRBJ1-1, with TRBD1 as a possible D gene (5 bases). The CDR3 totals 15 residues. From germline, CDR1 is MGHRA and CDR2 YSYEKL. V lost 4 bases and J lost 5, with 17 bases in between. The CDR3 sequence is CASSLDVEGRTEAFF. CDR3 nucleotide sequence: TGCGCCAGCAGCCTAGACGTCGAGGGACGGACTGAAGCTTTCTTT.

J is TRBJ1-5 and V is TRBV6-2 or TRBV6-3, with 10 bases that match TRBD1. In germline, CDR1 is MNHEY, CDR2 SVGEGT. The CDR3 is 18 residues long. Germline trimming cut 2 bases from V and 6 bases from J; bases unmatched to any gene: 13. Here the CDR3 DNA reads TGTGCCAGCAGTTACCGGGACAGGGGCGCTTTGATTGGTCAGCCCCAGCATTTT. Its translation is CASSYRDRGALIGQPQHF.

CDR3 DNA: TGTGCCAGCAGCTTTAGGGCGCCTCTCTACAATGAGCAGTTCTTC. It translates to CASSFRAPLYNEQFF. The chain combines TRBV5-8 with TRBJ2-1, with D unclear. V lost 2 bases, J lost 3 bases, and 12 bases lay in between. Germline V gene data show CDR1 as SGHTS and CDR2 as YDEGEE. This CDR3 has 15 residues.

This chain connects TRBV6-1 to TRBJ1-1; D is unclear. CDR3 length: 13 residues. Germline-derived CDR1 and CDR2 are MNHNS and SASEGT. Trimming removed 7 bases from V and 0 bases from J, with 9 bases in between. The CDR3 nucleotides read TGTGCCAGCATCTCGAATTTGAACACTGAAGCTTTCTTT. This encodes CASISNLNTEAFF.

V is TRBV6-2 or TRBV6-3 and J is TRBJ2-1, with D possibly TRBD2 on 6 matching bases. Germline CDR1 is MNHEY and CDR2 is SVGEGT. The CDR3 spans 14 residues. The V gene lost 4 bases and the J gene lost 3 bases, with 10 bases spanning the gap. This chain's CDR3 is CASSFRGNYNEQFF. The CDR3 region has the DNA TGTGCCAGCAGTTTCCGGGGGAACTACAATGAGCAGTTCTTC.

This chain links TRBV6-1 with TRBJ2-2; D is possibly TRBD2 (5 bases). Per germline, CDR1 MNHNS and CDR2 SASEGT. This CDR3 comprises 13 residues. V was pared by 6 bases and J by 6 bases, with 11 bases between. The CDR3 region has the DNA TGTGCCAGCAGCCGGAGGTATGCCGGGGAGCTGTTTTTT. It yields the protein CASSRRYAGELFF.

V is TRBV12-5 and J is TRBJ1-6; no clear D gene. CDR3 length: 11 residues. Germline V gene data show CDR1 as LGHNT and CDR2 as FRNRAP. Trimming took 10 bases from V and 6 from J, leaving 7 bases between them. The CDR3 protein is CAIEGNSPLHF. The CDR3 nucleotides are TGTGCTATTGAAGGTAATTCACCCCTCCACTTT. Combining the CDR3 with reference TRBV12-5 and TRBJ1-6 gives the whole variable domain DARVTQTPRHKVTEMGQEVTMRCQPILGHNTVFWYRQTMMQGLELLAYFRNRAPLDDSGMPKDRFSAEMPDATLATLKIQPSEPRDSAVYFCAIEGNSPLHFGNGTRLTVT.

The chain is built from TRBV25-1 and TRBJ1-1; D unclear. Trimming took 2 bases from V and 0 from J, leaving 13 bases between them. The germline CDR1 and CDR2 sequences are MGHDK and SYGVNS. This CDR3 is 16 amino acids long. CDR3 sequence reads: CASSERHHIMNTEAFF. For the CDR3, the DNA is TGTGCCAGCAGTGAAAGGCACCATATTATGAACACTGAAGCTTTCTTT. Looking up the rest from reference TRBV25-1 and TRBJ1-1 gives the full variable domain: EADIYQTPRYLVIGTGKKITLECSQTMGHDKMYWYQQDPGMELHLIHYSYGVNSTEKGDLSSESTVSRIRTEHFPLTLESARPSHTSQYLCASSERHHIMNTEAFFGQGTRLTVV.

The V gene is TRBV20-1, the J gene TRBJ1-4; D unresolved. Trimming cost V 6 bases and J 4 bases, with 12 bases left between them. CDR1 DFQATT and CDR2 SNEGSKA come from the germline V gene (reference sequence). This CDR3 spans 13 amino acids. The DNA of the CDR3 is TGCAGTGCCGTTTCGGACGTTAATGAAAAACTGTTTTTT. Amino acid sequence: CSAVSDVNEKLFF.

J is TRBJ2-7 and V is TRBV20-1, with 8 positions matching TRBD1. CDR3 length equals 14 residues. Per germline, CDR1 DFQATT and CDR2 SNEGSKA (reference sequence). V was pared by 5 bases and J by 6 bases, with 12 bases of the junction left unmatched. Written as DNA, the CDR3 is TGCAGTGCTGTCGGTGACAGGGGTAGCGTCGAGCAGTACTTC. It codes for CSAVGDRGSVEQYF.

By its share, this clonotype is large. The V and J genes are TRBV20-1 and TRBJ2-3, with 8 nucleotides matching TRBD1. The CDR3 sequence is 14 residues long. V gave up 1 base and J gave up 3 bases; unmatched junction bases: 3. Germline V gene lookup returns CDR1 DFQATT and CDR2 SNEGSKA (reference sequence). The DNA of the CDR3 is TGCAGTGCTAGAGGACAGGGGAAAACAGATACGCAGTATTTT. As protein: CSARGQGKTDTQYF.

The sample holds a few counts of this clonotype. The chain carries TRBV6-5 and TRBJ1-1; 7 nucleotides agree with TRBD1. The CDR3 spans 13 residues. Losses at the gene ends were 6 bases for V and 6 bases for J; bases not matched to a gene: 7. Germline V gene lookup returns CDR1 MNHEY and CDR2 SVGAGI. CDR3 DNA sequence: TGTGCCAGCAGATACAGGGGAGGAGCTGAAGCTTTCTTT. Encoded protein: CASRYRGGAEAFF.

The chain joins TRBV11-3 to TRBJ1-1; D is ambiguous. Germline V gene lookup returns CDR1 SGHNT and CDR2 YENEEA. The V and J ends lost 5 bases and 0 bases respectively, with 13 bases between them. The CDR3 is made up of 15 amino acids. The CDR3 spells CASSRHWAMNTEAFF. The CDR3 DNA follows: TGTGCCAGCAGCAGACATTGGGCTATGAACACTGAAGCTTTCTTT.

This clonotype was detected a few times. This chain connects TRBV6-2 or TRBV6-3 to TRBJ1-6; D not certain. Trimming took 9 bases from V and 7 from J, leaving 13 bases between them. The CDR3 runs 13 residues. Germline V CDR1 and CDR2: MNHEY, SVGEGT. In nucleotides, the CDR3 is TGTGCCAGTAATGGGATCCGAAATTCACCCCTCCACTTT. Protein sequence: CASNGIRNSPLHF.

The J gene is TRBJ1-2, the V gene TRBV20-1; D perhaps matches TRBD1 (6 bases). CDR3 length: 12 residues. The germline V gene has CDR1 DFQATT and CDR2 SNEGSKA (reference sequence). The CDR3, as DNA: TGCAGCGTCTATACAGGGAAGCATGGCTACACCTTC. Protein sequence: CSVYTGKHGYTF.

The rearrangement joins TRBV7-2 to TRBJ2-6; 8 nucleotides agree with TRBD1. This CDR3 region has 19 residues. With V trimmed by 0 bases and J by 0 bases, 7 bases remained unmatched. From germline, CDR1 is SGHTA and CDR2 FQGNSA. The CDR3 loop reads CASSLASVRGLSGANVLTF. The CDR3 coding sequence is TGTGCCAGCAGCTTAGCGTCGGTCAGGGGGCTCTCTGGGGCCAACGTCCTGACTTTC. The full variable domain, with the rest looked up from reference TRBV7-2 and TRBJ2-6, is GAGVSQSPSNKVTEKGKDVELRCDPISGHTALYWYRQSLGQGLEFLIYFQGNSAPDKSGLPSDRFSAERTGGSVSTLTIQRTQQEDSAVYLCASSLASVRGLSGANVLTFGAGSRLTVL.